This T cell receptor beta chain came from a study of cytomegalovirus exposure and HLA in healthy donors. A multiplex PCR was run with 60 Vbeta primers and 13 Jbeta primers. Clones were sequenced by immunoSEQ multiplex PCR, and TCRdb holds only the in-frame ones, with some missing. The sample records fewer than 250,000 clones, about 76% being singletons. The receptor's source is a male donor in good health and CMV-seropositive. Source material: PBMCs.

The CDR3 coding sequence is TGTGCCAGCAAAATACAGGGGGCCCGGGGCTACACCTTC. The encoded protein is CASKIQGARGYTF. The chain joins TRBV27 to TRBJ1-2; 9 bases match TRBD1. J gave up 8 bases and V 7 bases, and 8 bases lay outside the gene matches. Germline loops: CDR1 MNHEY, CDR2 SMNVEV (reference sequence). This CDR3 has 13 amino acids.